The 22 T cell receptor beta chains in this list originate from one sample, sequenced in a study of cytomegalovirus exposure and HLA in healthy donors. The PCR made use of 60 Vbeta and 13 Jbeta primers. TCRdb keeps only in-frame clones here, not all; method: immunoSEQ multiplex PCR. The sample contains approximately 140,000 clones, roughly 80% of which appear only once. What was sequenced was PBMCs. These receptor sequences come from a female donor in good health and CMV-seronegative.

The chain employs TRBV7-3 and TRBJ1-2; TRBD1 aligns across 11 bases. The length of the CDR3 is 14 residues. Germline CDR1 is SGHTA and CDR2 is FQGTGA. Trimming took 5 bases from V and 3 from J; bases not matched to a gene: 2. The DNA of the CDR3 is TGTGCCAGCAGCACGGGACAGGGGGACTATGGCTACACCTTC. This encodes CASSTGQGDYGYTF. The full variable domain, rest sourced from reference TRBV7-3 and TRBJ1-2, is GAGVSQTPSNKVTEKGKYVELRCDPISGHTALYWYRQSLGQGPEFLIYFQGTGAADDSGLPNDRFFAVRPEGSVSTLKIQRTERGDSAVYLCASSTGQGDYGYTFGSGTRLTVV.

Points on this clone: One end of the junction varies from germline; a read error may be responsible. The chain employs TRBV6-1 and TRBJ1-2; 10 bases line up with TRBD1. CDR1 MNHNS and CDR2 SASEGT come from the germline V gene. This CDR3 is built from 15 residues. CDR3 protein: CAISDADGTGDGYTF. The CDR3 coding sequence is TGTGCCATCAGTGATGCTGACGGGACAGGGGATGGCTACACCTTC.

The chain combines TRBV5-1 with TRBJ1-5; TRBD1 matches 7 bases. Looked up from germline, CDR1 is SGHRS and CDR2 is YFSETQ. The ends lost 2 bases at V and 2 bases at J; junction bases unmatched: 10. This CDR3 is built from 17 residues. The CDR3 is CASSFSPRDSGNQPQHF. DNA for the CDR3: TGCGCCAGCAGCTTTAGCCCCCGGGACAGTGGCAATCAGCCCCAGCATTTT.

The CDR3 DNA is TGTGCCAGCAGCTCCCTACTAGGAACGAACACCGGGGAGCTGTTTTTT. Encoded protein: CASSSLLGTNTGELFF. This sequence joins TRBV7-9 and TRBJ2-2; a possible D gene is TRBD2 (5 bases). Trimming removed 4 bases from V and 0 bases from J, with 12 bases in between. The CDR3 is 16 amino acids. The germline CDR1 and CDR2 sequences are SEHNR and FQNEAQ (reference sequence).

J is TRBJ2-1 and V is TRBV18; TRBD1 aligns across 11 bases. This CDR3 has 14 residues. Germline V gives CDR1 KGHSH, CDR2 LQKENI. With 6 bases clipped from V and 10 bases from J, the junction kept 8 bases outside the gene matches. The CDR3 here is CASSPGQGAWEQFF. CDR3 bases: TGTGCCAGCTCCCCAGGACAGGGGGCTTGGGAGCAGTTCTTC.

The chain uses TRBV2 and TRBJ2-1; perhaps TRBD2 as D (5 bases). V was clipped by 8 bases and J by 4 bases, with 9 bases between them. Germline V CDR1 and CDR2: SNHLY, FYNNEI. CDR3 size: 12 residues. CDR3 amino acids: CASERPYNEQFF. The CDR3 DNA is TGTGCCAGCGAGCGGCCATACAATGAGCAGTTCTTC.

The DNA for the CDR3 is TGTGCCAGCAGCGTAGCGGGTTTGTACGAGCAGTACTTC. Translating gives CASSVAGLYEQYF. V is TRBV9 and J is TRBJ2-7; D is ambiguous. This CDR3 has 13 amino acids. Trimming took off 0 bases at V and 4 bases at J, with 8 bases between the two ends. Germline V gene data show CDR1 as SGDLS and CDR2 as YYNGEE.

This clone was found a few times. The chain combines TRBV6-5 with TRBJ2-7, with a possible D match to TRBD1 (6 bases). The CDR3 contains 14 residues. V shed 2 bases and J shed 2 bases, with 10 bases lying between them. Germline V lookup: CDR1 MNHEY, CDR2 SVGAGI. The CDR3 coding sequence is TGTGCCAGCAGTTACACCCAGGGGACCTACGAGCAGTACTTC. Residues: CASSYTQGTYEQYF.

This clone has at least ten counts. The gene calls are TRBV2 and TRBJ1-1; D call uncertain. The CDR3 totals 14 residues. Germline CDR1 and CDR2: SNHLY and FYNNEI. Trimming shortened V by 4 bases and J by 4 bases, and 13 bases separated the two germline ends. The CDR3: CASSGKIGSTEAFF. The CDR3 nucleotides are TGTGCCAGCAGTGGTAAGATCGGTAGCACTGAAGCTTTCTTT. Full variable domain (missing parts from reference TRBV2 and TRBJ1-1): EPEVTQTPSHQVTQMGQEVILRCVPISNHLYFYWYRQILGQKVEFLVSFYNNEISEKSEIFDDQFSVERPDGSNFTLKIRSTKLEDSAMYFCASSGKIGSTEAFFGQGTRLTVV.

The chain carries TRBV28 and TRBJ2-7, with D possibly being TRBD2 (6 bases). Germline assignment: CDR1 MDHEN and CDR2 SYDVKM. Trimming took 1 base from V and 2 from J, leaving 9 bases between them. This CDR3 contains 14 residues. This CDR3 reads CASSLSGGAYEQYF. Here the CDR3 DNA reads TGTGCCAGCAGTTTATCCGGGGGAGCCTACGAGCAGTACTTC.

The CDR3 loop is CASSRLRVGTYNSPLHF. For the CDR3, the DNA is TGTGCCAGCAGCAGACTAAGGGTTGGGACCTATAATTCACCCCTCCACTTT. The V call is TRBV27, the J call TRBJ1-6; the D is unclear. The CDR3 runs to 17 residues. V was cut by 6 bases and J by 2 bases, with 17 bases left in between. Germline V gene lookup returns CDR1 MNHEY and CDR2 SMNVEV (reference sequence).

This chain joins TRBV4-1 and TRBJ1-2; 8 positions agree with TRBD1. Trimming took 6 bases from V and 2 from J; bases not matched to a gene: 5. Looked up from germline, CDR1 is MGHRA and CDR2 is YSYEKL. There are 14 residues in the CDR3. The CDR3 nucleotides read TGCGCCAGCAGTCCTACAGGGGGGAACTATGGCTACACCTTC. Protein product: CASSPTGGNYGYTF.

This clone appeared a few times. The genes are TRBV5-5 and TRBJ2-1; 7 bases align to TRBD1. The CDR3 extends over 18 amino acids. Per germline, CDR1 SGHKS and CDR2 YYEKEE (reference sequence). The J segment lost 0 bases and the V segment lost 4 bases, leaving 13 bases of the junction unmatched. DNA of the CDR3: TGTGCCAGCAGCCCAGAAATACAGGGGCCCCTCTCCTACAATGAGCAGTTCTTC. Encoded protein: CASSPEIQGPLSYNEQFF.

This chain connects TRBV12-1 to TRBJ2-6; the table names TRBD1, a call not compared with the DNA. TRBV12-1 is given as a pseudogene. The CDR3 has 19 amino acids. CDR3 in amino acids: CASSSLRDRGRAGANVLTF. The CDR3 bases are TGTGCCAGCAGCTCCCTCCGGGACAGGGGTAGGGCTGGGGCCAACGTCCTGACTTTC.

The chain uses TRBV5-1 and TRBJ2-1; 11 bases map to TRBD2. V gave up 7 bases and J gave up 10 bases; unmatched junction bases: 10. Germline V CDR1 and CDR2: SGHRS, YFSETQ. CDR3 size: 14 residues. In DNA form, the CDR3 reads TGCGCCAGCCAGGGACTAGCGGTCGGAGGGGAGCAGTTCTTC. Translating it yields CASQGLAVGGEQFF.

This clone was found a few times. The V and J genes are TRBV6-5 and TRBJ1-4, with 7 bases matching TRBD1. After removal of 4 bases from V and 7 bases from J, the junction contained 9 bases not matched to a gene. CDR1 and CDR2 from the germline V gene are MNHEY and SVGAGI. The CDR3 contains 15 residues. The CDR3 here is CASSFRQGASEKLFF. The DNA for the CDR3 is TGTGCCAGCAGTTTCCGACAGGGTGCAAGTGAAAAACTGTTTTTT.

This chain uses TRBV30 with TRBJ1-1, with unresolved D. In germline, CDR1 is GTSNPN, CDR2 SVGIG (reference sequence). The ends were cut back, 0 bases at V and 3 bases at J, with 14 bases in the middle. The CDR3 runs 15 residues. Written as DNA, the CDR3 is TGTGCCTGGAGTGTTTGGGGAGTGGAGGACACTGAAGCTTTCTTT. It yields the protein CAWSVWGVEDTEAFF.

This clone showed up just once. The V gene is TRBV7-2, the J gene TRBJ1-2; no definite D call. The CDR3 sequence is 12 residues long. The V gene lost 2 bases and the J gene lost 4 bases, with 5 bases spanning the gap. Germline-derived CDR1 and CDR2 are SGHTA and FQGNSA. The CDR3 reads CASSLYGYGYTF. CDR3 bases: TGTGCCAGCAGCTTATACGGCTATGGCTACACCTTC. The whole variable domain, filled in from reference TRBV7-2 and TRBJ1-2, reads GAGVSQSPSNKVTEKGKDVELRCDPISGHTALYWYRQSLGQGLEFLIYFQGNSAPDKSGLPSDRFSAERTGGSVSTLTIQRTQQEDSAVYLCASSLYGYGYTFGSGTRLTVV.

V usage is TRBV19 and J usage is TRBJ1-5, with TRBD1 matching over 7 bases. The V and J ends lost 6 bases and 9 bases, in that order; junction bases with no gene match: 8. The CDR3 consists of 13 residues. Germline V gene data show CDR1 as LNHDA and CDR2 as SQIVND (reference sequence). The CDR3 DNA sequence: TGTGCCAGTAGACCCGACAGGGTTGGGCCCCAGCATTTT. Its translation: CASRPDRVGPQHF.

This chain's CDR3 is CASSLGDRSLYTF. The CDR3 DNA reads TGTGCCAGCAGCCTAGGGGACAGAAGTCTTTACACCTTC. The chain joins TRBV9 to TRBJ1-2; 7 bases line up with TRBD1. The CDR3 has 13 residues. The junction had 11 bases not matched to a gene; V was cut back by 4 bases and J by 11 bases. From germline, CDR1 is SGDLS and CDR2 YYNGEE.

The chain couples TRBV11-3 to TRBJ2-5; D unclear. Germline V gives CDR1 SGHNT, CDR2 YENEEA. V was clipped by 0 bases and J by 1 base, with 6 bases between them. The CDR3 is 14 amino acids. CDR3 bases: TGTGCCAGCAGCTTAGATCCCGTCCAAGAGACCCAGTACTTC. It is translated as CASSLDPVQETQYF.

The chain is built from TRBV6-1 and TRBJ2-7, with D possibly being TRBD2 (5 bases). The germline V gene encodes CDR1 MNHNS and CDR2 SASEGT. V lost 1 base and J lost 1, with 11 bases in between. The CDR3 is 15 amino acids. CDR3 coding DNA: TGTGCCAGCAGTGAAGGAGGGAACCCTTCCTACGAGCAGTACTTC. It specifies CASSEGGNPSYEQYF.